These 30 T cell receptor beta chains were sequenced from one sample in a study of siplizumab effects on memory and regulatory T cells. Profiling relied on immunoSEQ multiplex PCR, and the TCRdb table lists in-frame clones only, not all of them. Of over 50,000 clones in the sample, roughly 80% were seen once. Sequencing input: memory CD4+ T cells sorted from blood. The origin of the receptors is a human donor in good health.

This sequence joins TRBV19 and TRBJ2-4; maybe TRBD1 (6 bases). The CDR3 length is 14 residues. The germline gives CDR1 LNHDA, CDR2 SQIVND (reference sequence). V was clipped by 4 bases and J by 4 bases, with 11 bases between them. CDR3 coding DNA: TGTGCCAGTAGTAACGCAGGGGAAAAAAACATTCAGTACTTC. It codes for CASSNAGEKNIQYF.

This clone was seen only a few times. The V call is TRBV5-1, the J call TRBJ2-5, with 8 nucleotides matching TRBD2. V lost 0 bases and J lost 4; bases outside the gene matches: 5. Germline V gene lookup returns CDR1 SGHRS and CDR2 YFSETQ. CDR3 length: 15 amino acids. The CDR3 DNA reads TGCGCCAGCAGCTTGGCACTAGCGGTCGGAGAGACCCAGTACTTC. Protein product: CASSLALAVGETQYF.

This sequence joins TRBV5-1 and TRBJ2-5, with TRBD2 matching 13 bases. The germline CDR1 and CDR2 sequences are SGHRS and YFSETQ. The CDR3 contains 17 residues. Unmatched junction bases numbered 10, after V lost 4 bases and J lost 4 bases. CDR3 amino acids: CASSPTGTSGVGETQYF. The CDR3 DNA sequence: TGCGCCAGCAGCCCAACCGGGACTAGCGGGGTTGGAGAGACCCAGTACTTC. Together with reference TRBV5-1 and TRBJ2-5, the CDR3 gives the full variable domain: KAGVTQTPRYLIKTRGQQVTLSCSPISGHRSVSWYQQTPGQGLQFLFEYFSETQRNKGNFPGRFSGRQFSNSRSEMNVSTLELGDSALYLCASSPTGTSGVGETQYFGPGTRLLVL.

V is TRBV2 and J is TRBJ1-3; TRBD1 is a possible D gene (6 bases). CDR1 is SNHLY, CDR2 FYNNEI, per germline. The CDR3 length is 15 residues. The V end was cut by 8 bases, the J end by 2 bases, with 16 bases between. The CDR3 coding sequence is TGTGCCAGCCGGGGGGGGGCATCGACTGGAAACACCATATATTTT. It specifies CASRGGASTGNTIYF. Based on the CDR3 plus reference TRBV2 and TRBJ1-3, the full variable domain is EPEVTQTPSHQVTQMGQEVILRCVPISNHLYFYWYRQILGQKVEFLVSFYNNEISEKSEIFDDQFSVERPDGSNFTLKIRSTKLEDSAMYFCASRGGASTGNTIYFGEGSWLTVV.

On this clone: This specimen includes other DNA sequences encoding the same CDR3. The V gene is TRBV6-1, the J gene TRBJ1-2; unclear D gene. The V end lost 1 base, the J end lost 1 base, and 4 bases lay between the germline ends. CDR3 length: 13 amino acids. Germline-derived CDR1 and CDR2 are MNHNS and SASEGT. CDR3 bases: TGTGCCAGCAGTGAAGGGAATAACTATGGCTACACCTTC. Residues: CASSEGNNYGYTF.

V gene TRBV9 combines with J gene TRBJ2-4; either TRBD1 or TRBD2 may supply D (6 bases each). The germline V gene encodes CDR1 SGDLS and CDR2 YYNGEE. The length of the CDR3 is 14 residues. The V and J ends lost 2 bases and 4 bases respectively, with 10 bases between them. The CDR3 is CASSVRDTKNIQYF. In DNA form, the CDR3 reads TGTGCCAGCAGCGTGCGGGACACTAAAAACATTCAGTACTTC.

The gene calls are TRBV6-6 and TRBJ1-2; TRBD1 might be the D (5 bases). The CDR3 consists of 14 residues. The germline V and J ends were trimmed by 6 bases and 0 bases, with 11 bases remaining between them. The germline gives CDR1 MNHNY, CDR2 SVGAGI (reference sequence). This CDR3 is CASRKGDSNYGYTF. In nucleotides, the CDR3 is TGTGCCAGCAGAAAAGGGGATTCTAACTATGGCTACACCTTC.

The rearrangement links TRBV5-4 to TRBJ2-7, with TRBD2 matching 7 bases. The V and J ends lost 0 bases and 2 bases, in that order; junction bases with no gene match: 14. Germline V gives CDR1 SGHNT, CDR2 YYREEE (reference sequence). This CDR3 comprises 18 residues. CDR3 DNA: TGTGCCAGCAGCTTGGCAGCCAGACTGGCGGGAGAAGCCTACGAGCAGTACTTC. Residues: CASSLAARLAGEAYEQYF. Full variable domain (outside the CDR3, taken from reference TRBV5-4 and TRBJ2-7): ETGVTQSPTHLIKTRGQQVTLRCSSQSGHNTVSWYQQALGQGPQFIFQYYREEENGRGNFPPRFSGLQFPNYSSELNVNALELDDSALYLCASSLAARLAGEAYEQYFGPGTRLTVT.

The chain joins TRBV7-8 to TRBJ1-3, with TRBD1 matching over 11 bases. The CDR3 spans 14 residues. V was pared by 4 bases and J by 7 bases, with 3 bases of the junction left unmatched. Germline CDR1 is SGHVS and CDR2 is FQNEAQ. CDR3 in DNA: TGTGCCAGCAGCTCCCGGGACAGGGGGAACACCATATATTTT. Its protein product is CASSSRDRGNTIYF.

The V gene is TRBV29-1, the J gene TRBJ2-5; D might be TRBD2 (6 bases). The end of the DNA is better explained by TRBJ2-7, so the J call may be wrong. There are 15 residues in the CDR3. Germline CDR1 reads SQVTM; CDR2 reads ANQGSEA. CDR3 in amino acids: CSVEGPGLSPYEQYF. CDR3 DNA sequence: TGCAGCGTTGAGGGGCCGGGACTCTCCCCCTACGAGCAGTACTTC.

The J gene is TRBJ2-1, the V gene TRBV5-4; D remains unclear. The CDR3 has 13 residues. In germline, CDR1 is SGHNT, CDR2 YYREEE (reference sequence). Deletions cut 0 bases from V and 9 bases from J, with 10 bases between. The CDR3: CASSLVDTPEQFF. For the CDR3, the DNA is TGTGCCAGCAGCTTGGTTGATACTCCTGAGCAGTTCTTC.

This rearrangement joins TRBV6-5 to TRBJ2-7; 7 bases align to TRBD1. The CDR3 extends over 15 amino acids. Germline V CDR1 and CDR2: MNHEY, SVGAGI. The V segment lost 6 bases and the J segment 5 bases; nucleotides outside the gene matches: 13. Written as DNA, the CDR3 is TGTGCCAGCAGGATGTCATACTACAGGGGACACGAGCAGTACTTC. Translating it yields CASRMSYYRGHEQYF.

This chain links TRBV2 with TRBJ2-3, with D possibly matching TRBD2 (6 bases). This CDR3 has 13 residues. CDR1 and CDR2 (germline): SNHLY, FYNNEI. V was shortened by 7 bases and J by 7 bases, with 15 bases between the two germline ends. CDR3 sequence: CASTSVLGYTQYF. The CDR3 region has the DNA TGTGCCAGCACTAGCGTCCTTGGGTATACGCAGTATTTT.

A word on this clone: A single base separates this from a much larger clone, so it may be a read error. This same CDR3 is encoded by further DNA sequences in the sample. The chain joins TRBV5-1 to TRBJ1-2; D gene uncertain. Trimming shortened V by 0 bases and J by 4 bases, and 10 bases separated the two germline ends. This CDR3 is 14 amino acids long. The V gene's germline CDR1 is SGHRS and CDR2 YFSETQ. CDR3 amino acids: CASSLEGALYGYTF. CDR3 nucleotides: TGCGCCAGCAGCTTGGAAGGAGCCCTCTATGGCTACACCTTC.

The CDR3 region is CASSSGGAADTQYF. In DNA, the CDR3 is TGTGCCAGCAGCTCCGGGGGGGCGGCAGATACGCAGTATTTT. V is TRBV11-1 and J is TRBJ2-3, with 8 bases lining up with TRBD2. With V trimmed by 4 bases and J by 4 bases, 4 bases remained unmatched. The CDR3 is 14 amino acids. Germline loops: CDR1 SGHAT, CDR2 FQDESV (reference sequence).

The chain recombines TRBV5-4 with TRBJ2-7, with D perhaps TRBD2 (5 bases). The V end lost 1 base, the J end lost 6 bases, and 17 bases lay between the germline ends. CDR3 length equals 15 residues. The germline V gene encodes CDR1 SGHNT and CDR2 YYREEE (reference sequence). The CDR3 sequence is CASSLLSWEPGEQYF. CDR3 nucleotide sequence: TGTGCCAGCAGCTTGCTCTCCTGGGAGCCAGGCGAGCAGTACTTC.

This clone came up a few times. This chain joins TRBV7-3 and TRBJ2-2, with D possibly matching TRBD1 (6 bases). Germline CDR1 SGHTA, CDR2 FQGTGA. Trimming removed 7 bases from V and 5 bases from J, with 11 bases in between. The CDR3 is made up of 13 amino acids. The CDR3 nucleotides read TGTGCCAGCAAGACCGGACAGACCGGGGAGCTGTTTTTT. Residues: CASKTGQTGELFF.

This clone showed up just once. The chain combines TRBV18 with TRBJ2-3; D not resolved. This CDR3 is 18 amino acids long. In germline, CDR1 is KGHSH, CDR2 LQKENI. The V gene lost 2 bases and the J gene lost 1 base, with 19 bases spanning the gap. In DNA, the CDR3 is TGTGCCAGCTCACCAAGCCCAGTAGAGCGAGCAGGCACAGATACGCAGTATTTT. Amino acids: CASSPSPVERAGTDTQYF.

Remarks on this clone: This sample also contains other DNA sequences that code for the same CDR3. The rearrangement uses TRBV6-1 and TRBJ2-7; 11 nucleotides line up with TRBD1. The CDR3 extends over 15 amino acids. The V segment lost 1 base and the J segment 6 bases; nucleotides outside the gene matches: 5. The germline CDR1 and CDR2 sequences are MNHNS and SASEGT. The CDR3 DNA is TGTGCCAGCAGTGAAGGGGGACAGGGGGGTCGCGAGCAGTACTTC. Translated, it gives CASSEGGQGGREQYF.

This clone has a handful of counts. The rearrangement uses TRBV7-9 and TRBJ1-2, with 8 positions matching TRBD1. This CDR3 spans 13 amino acids. V was clipped by 2 bases and J by 7 bases; unmatched bases: 3. Germline loops: CDR1 SEHNR, CDR2 FQNEAQ (reference sequence). CDR3 coding DNA: TGTGCCAGCAGCTTATTGACAGGGGTTGGCTACACCTTC. Its translation: CASSLLTGVGYTF.

The chain has TRBV25-1 and TRBJ2-5; tentatively, D is TRBD2 (6 bases). This CDR3 region has 14 residues. The germline V gene has CDR1 MGHDK and CDR2 SYGVNS. Trimming cost V 2 bases and J 0 bases, with 7 bases left between them. CDR3 nucleotide sequence: TGTGCCAGCAGTGAACGGGGGAACCAAGAGACCCAGTACTTC. Translating it yields CASSERGNQETQYF.

V and J are TRBV19 and TRBJ2-5; D ambiguous. The CDR3 length is 13 residues. Trimming shortened V by 5 bases and J by 5 bases, and 12 bases separated the two germline ends. Germline V lookup: CDR1 LNHDA, CDR2 SQIVND (reference sequence). The CDR3 sequence: CASSLYHGETQYF. As DNA, the CDR3 is TGTGCCAGTAGTCTTTATCATGGGGAGACCCAGTACTTC.

V and J are TRBV27 and TRBJ2-7, with 8 bases aligning to TRBD2. Losses at the gene ends were 11 bases for V and 4 bases for J; bases not matched to a gene: 16. The CDR3 is 15 residues long. Per germline, CDR1 MNHEY and CDR2 SMNVEV (reference sequence). DNA of the CDR3: TGTGCCTACCCTGGGGGCGGGAGGCGTTCGTACGAGCAGTACTTC. This codes for CAYPGGGRRSYEQYF.

The chain is built from TRBV29-1 and TRBJ2-6; D possibly uses TRBD1 or TRBD2 (6 bases each). Germline loops: CDR1 SQVTM, CDR2 ANQGSEA. V shed 5 bases and J shed 4 bases, with 9 bases lying between them. The CDR3 is made up of 13 amino acids. CDR3 sequence (DNA): TGCAGCGTTAGGGGGGCGGGGGCCAACGTCCTGACTTTC. It yields the protein CSVRGAGANVLTF.

In its sample, this clone was seen a few times. The genes are TRBV10-3 and TRBJ1-6, with D possibly matching TRBD1 (5 bases). The CDR3 has 12 residues. In germline, CDR1 is ENHRY, CDR2 SYGVKD. Trimming removed 6 bases at V and 9 bases at J, with 9 bases between. CDR3 DNA sequence: TGTGCCATCAGGACAGCCTCTTCACCCCTCCACTTT. Amino acids: CAIRTASSPLHF.

The gene calls are TRBV7-2 and TRBJ2-7; the match to TRBD2 covers 10 bases. Germline trimming cut 2 bases from V and 3 bases from J; bases unmatched to any gene: 4. CDR1 SGHTA and CDR2 FQGNSA come from the germline V gene. The CDR3 runs 15 residues. In DNA, the CDR3 is TGTGCCAGCAGCTTATTAGCGGGGGGCGTCTACGAGCAGTACTTC. This translates into CASSLLAGGVYEQYF.

This clone turned up a few times. The CDR3 DNA sequence: TGTGCCAGCAGCCTCGGGACAGGGGGAGCCTATGGCTACACCTTC. Translated: CASSLGTGGAYGYTF. The chain couples TRBV6-5 to TRBJ1-2, with 11 positions matching TRBD1. J lost 4 bases, V lost 6 bases, and 7 bases had no gene match. Germline V CDR1 and CDR2: MNHEY, SVGAGI. This CDR3 is built from 15 residues.

The J gene is TRBJ2-3, the V gene TRBV29-1; D is ambiguous. This CDR3 region has 12 residues. Per germline, CDR1 SQVTM and CDR2 ANQGSEA. V shed 8 bases and J shed 2 bases, with 11 bases lying between them. Here the CDR3 reads CSTRNYTDTQYF. The CDR3, as DNA: TGCAGCACAAGGAATTACACAGATACGCAGTATTTT.

The chain employs TRBV27 and TRBJ2-3; 9 bases fit TRBD1. Germline assignment: CDR1 MNHEY and CDR2 SMNVEV (reference sequence). The CDR3 loop spans 14 amino acids. Germline trimming cut 7 bases from V and 5 bases from J; bases unmatched to any gene: 7. The CDR3 sequence is CASKEQGAQDTQYF. In DNA form, the CDR3 reads TGTGCCAGCAAAGAACAGGGGGCTCAAGATACGCAGTATTTT.

V usage is TRBV10-3 and J usage is TRBJ1-2; perhaps TRBD1 as D (5 bases). Germline CDR1 ENHRY, CDR2 SYGVKD. Between the trimmed V and J ends, which lost 3 bases and 2 bases, there was a span of 13 bases. CDR3 length: 15 amino acids. The CDR3: CAISDARQLNYGYTF. CDR3 DNA sequence: TGTGCCATCAGTGACGCCCGACAGTTAAACTATGGCTACACCTTC.